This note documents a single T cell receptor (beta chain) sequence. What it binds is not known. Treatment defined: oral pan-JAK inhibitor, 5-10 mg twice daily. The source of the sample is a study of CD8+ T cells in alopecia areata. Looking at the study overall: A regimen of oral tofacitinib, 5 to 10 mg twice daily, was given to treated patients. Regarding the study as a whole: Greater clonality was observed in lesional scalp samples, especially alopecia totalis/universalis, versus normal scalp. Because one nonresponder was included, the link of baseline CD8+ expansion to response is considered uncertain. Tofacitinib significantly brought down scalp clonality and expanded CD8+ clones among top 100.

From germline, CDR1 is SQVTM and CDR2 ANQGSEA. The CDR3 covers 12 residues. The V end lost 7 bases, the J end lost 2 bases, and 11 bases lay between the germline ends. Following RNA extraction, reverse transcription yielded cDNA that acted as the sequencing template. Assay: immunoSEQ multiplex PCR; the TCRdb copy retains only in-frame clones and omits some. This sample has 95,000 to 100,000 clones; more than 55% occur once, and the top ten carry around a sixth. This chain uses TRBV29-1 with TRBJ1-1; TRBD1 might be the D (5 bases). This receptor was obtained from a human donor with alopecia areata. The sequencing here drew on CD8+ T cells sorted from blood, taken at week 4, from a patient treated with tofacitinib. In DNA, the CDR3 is TGCAGCGCCGAGGGACTTAACACTGAAGCTTTCTTT. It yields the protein CSAEGLNTEAFF.